This TCR beta chain originates from a study of CD8+ T cells in alopecia areata. Sequencing templates came from extracted RNA that was reverse transcribed into cDNA. Produced via immunoSEQ multiplex PCR; TCRdb's table is partial and in-frame only. The sample gives 100,000 to 150,000 clones, 47% of which show up once; roughly 10% is in the top ten. This CDR3 spans 13 amino acids. Germline loops: CDR1 GTSNPN, CDR2 SVGIG (reference sequence). Trimming removed 0 bases from V and 4 bases from J, with 8 bases in between. Specimen: NKG2D-low CD8+ T cells sorted from blood. The TCR sequence derives from a human donor with alopecia areata. This sequence joins TRBV30 and TRBJ2-3; D possibly uses TRBD1 or TRBD2 (6 bases each). CDR3 DNA sequence: TGTGCCTGGAGTGTAGGGGGGCCAGATACGCAGTATTTT. Its translation is CAWSVGGPDTQYF. Using reference TRBV30 and TRBJ2-3 for the parts outside the CDR3, the full variable domain is SQTIHQWPATLVQPVGSPLSLECTVEGTSNPNLYWYRQAAGRGLQLLFYSVGIGQISSEVPQNLSASRPQDRQFILSSKKLLLSDSGFYLCAWSVGGPDTQYFGPGTRLTVL.